The rows below give T cell receptor beta chains drawn from one sample of a study of CD8 T cells in ankylosing spondylitis. TCRdb recomputed calls from the 5' RACE reads with MiXCR, one row per CDR3 protein. Of 250,000 or so distinct CDR3 sequences in the sample, 9.5% to 12% were seen once. Sequencing input: blood, either unsorted or a sorted T cell fraction (not recorded which). The receptors come from a male donor with ankylosing spondylitis or in good health (not recorded which). The conserved cysteine and the conserved F or W are not part of the CDR3 here. A D gene is named only where the DNA matches it firmly.

TRBV5-1	TRBJ2-3	TRBD2	ASSTRLLAGPSDTQY
TRBV20-1	TRBJ2-2	.	SARDPAAGLGGELF
TRBV7-9	TRBJ2-7	TRBD2	ASSLTSGSAEQY
TRBV7-6	TRBJ2-1	.	ASSLLWGYNEQF
TRBV5-5	TRBJ2-3	.	ASSLGGAPDTQY
TRBV11-2	TRBJ2-7	.	ASSLGTVNEQY
TRBV5-1	TRBJ2-7	TRBD2	ASSLGLAGDSSYEQY
TRBV5-1	TRBJ2-7	TRBD2	ASSVGTNYEQY
TRBV7-3	TRBJ2-1	TRBD2	ASSFGLAAGEQF
TRBV12-3/TRBV12-4	TRBJ2-1	TRBD2	ASSLSSGRYNEQF
TRBV29-1	TRBJ1-2	TRBD1	SVEWGQGNYGYT
TRBV5-1	TRBJ2-2	TRBD2	ASSLAGRTAGELF
TRBV25-1	TRBJ1-2	TRBD1	ASSETGGAVNGYT
TRBV3-1	TRBJ2-3	.	ASSRSYGGRLGI
TRBV20-1	TRBJ2-2	.	SATKGVGELF
TRBV7-9	TRBJ1-6	.	ASSSDETPLH
TRBV7-8	TRBJ2-3	TRBD1	ASSYPGTGGTDTQY
TRBV7-9	TRBJ2-2	.	ASSSFNTGELF
TRBV11-2	TRBJ2-7	.	ASSLIRDSTYEQY
TRBV5-6	TRBJ2-1	.	ASSLAGSLSSYNEQF
TRBV7-3	TRBJ2-2	TRBD2	ASSFASGGTGELF
TRBV5-1	TRBJ2-7	.	ASSFGGGQSYYEQY
TRBV11-2	TRBJ2-1	.	ASSPSRRPREQF
TRBV21-1	TRBJ2-2	.	ASAPGRTNTGELF
TRBV12-3/TRBV12-4	TRBJ2-1	.	ASSLSPTDYNEQF
TRBV7-9	TRBJ1-5	.	ASSSEYSNQPQH
TRBV27	TRBJ1-5	.	ASSLSSHQPQH
TRBV5-8	TRBJ2-3	TRBD2	ASRLAGGRPGDTQY
TRBV25-1	TRBJ1-6	TRBD1	ASRQGADSPLH
TRBV9	TRBJ2-1	TRBD2	ASSVEPSGRAYNEQF
TRBV24-1	TRBJ2-2	.	ATSDLQGGPGELF
TRBV5-1	TRBJ2-7	TRBD1	ASSLGQGEAYEQY
TRBV29-1	TRBJ1-1	.	SGGGYRTEAF
TRBV3-1	TRBJ2-5	TRBD1	ASSQTMTGVLETQY
TRBV5-1	TRBJ2-1	TRBD2	ASSLVGGGRAVLEQF
TRBV7-3	TRBJ2-7	TRBD1	ASSLTQDRGIYEQY
TRBV28	TRBJ2-2	TRBD2	ASSRDRSGTSGSHGELF
TRBV10-3	TRBJ1-4	.	AIMARADSSEKLF
TRBV6-4	TRBJ2-6	.	ASSGSPGANVLT
TRBV20-1	TRBJ2-1	.	SARDPIKGGPEHHNEQF
TRBV5-1	TRBJ2-3	TRBD1	ASSLRGGADTQY